A selection of T cell receptor beta chains follows, all from one sample in a study of T cell responses to AZD1222 COVID-19 vaccine. The method was immunoSEQ multiplex PCR; TCRdb's version includes in-frame clones alone and lacks a portion of them. This table holds approximately 20,000 clones, roughly 82% found once. The material was peripheral blood, obtained on day 0 of AZD1222 vaccination. The receptors originated from an adult in good health. The CDR3 runs from the conserved cysteine through the conserved F or W. D genes are given only for firm matches. Clone size is given for some rows only: seen once, a few or many times, or a class if the clone is expanded.

V gene	clone size	J gene	D gene	CDR3 protein	CDR3 DNA
TRBV7-6	NA	TRBJ2-5	TRBD2	CASSLNSGPNWETQYF	TGTGCCAGCAGCCTGAATAGCGGGCCAAATTGGGAGACCCAGTACTTC
TRBV18	NA	TRBJ1-4	NA	CASSPIGKATNEKLFF	TGTGCCAGCTCACCAATTGGGAAGGCAACTAATGAAAAACTGTTTTTT
TRBV4-3	NA	TRBJ2-2	TRBD1	CASSPDRDWDTGELFF	TGCGCCAGCAGCCCAGACAGGGATTGGGACACCGGGGAGCTGTTTTTT
TRBV3-1/TRBV3-2	once	TRBJ2-3	NA	CASSPRSLAAQYF	TGTGCCAGCAGCCCCAGGAGCCTTGCGGCGCAGTATTTT
TRBV28	NA	TRBJ2-2	NA	CASSLPGEYTGELFF	TGTGCCAGCAGTTTGCCGGGCGAGTACACCGGGGAGCTGTTTTTT
TRBV15	NA	TRBJ2-7	TRBD1	CATSNGQAPYEQYF	TGTGCCACCAGCAACGGACAGGCACCCTACGAGCAGTACTTC
TRBV29-1	once	TRBJ2-3	TRBD2	CSVDDVSTYSGVPTDTQYF	TGCAGCGTTGACGATGTCTCCACCTATAGCGGGGTACCCACAGATACGCAGTATTTT
TRBV7-2	NA	TRBJ2-2	NA	CASSPNTGELFF	TGTGCCAGCAGCCCAAACACCGGGGAGCTGTTTTTT
TRBV3-1/TRBV3-2	NA	TRBJ1-2	NA	CASSQGWGDYGYTF	TGTGCCAGCAGCCAGGGATGGGGAGACTATGGCTACACCTTC
TRBV5-1	NA	TRBJ1-3	NA	CASSPDLYGGSSGNTIYF	TGCGCCAGCAGCCCAGACCTTTATGGCGGGAGTTCTGGAAACACCATATATTTT
TRBV9	few	TRBJ2-3	NA	CASSSDGAADTQYF	TGTGCCAGCAGCTCAGACGGGGCGGCAGATACGCAGTATTTT
TRBV29-1	NA	TRBJ2-7	NA	CSVIVVGYEQYF	TGCAGCGTTATCGTAGTCGGGTACGAGCAGTACTTC
TRBV5-1	NA	TRBJ1-5	TRBD1	CASSLWGTGEQPQHF	TGCGCCAGCAGCTTGTGGGGGACAGGAGAACAGCCCCAGCATTTT
TRBV5-1	NA	TRBJ2-3	NA	CASSLVTGARADTQYF	TGCGCCAGCAGCTTGGTCACGGGGGCGCGTGCAGATACGCAGTATTTT
TRBV19	NA	TRBJ1-1	NA	CASSVQGGTEAFF	TGTGCCAGTAGTGTGCAGGGAGGTACTGAAGCTTTCTTT
TRBV20-1	once	TRBJ2-7	NA	CSASSPNLAGGDEQYF	TGCAGTGCTAGTAGCCCGAATCTAGCTGGTGGGGACGAGCAGTACTTC
TRBV7-2	few	TRBJ2-3	TRBD2	CASSRAGGQGDTQYF	TGTGCCAGCAGTCGGGCGGGAGGGCAAGGAGATACGCAGTATTTT
TRBV7-2	NA	TRBJ1-5	TRBD1	CASSSQGFGVNQPQHF	TGTGCCAGCAGCTCACAGGGGTTTGGAGTCAATCAGCCCCAGCATTTT
TRBV19	few	TRBJ1-1	TRBD1	CASTPGGDRQSTEAFF	TGTGCCAGTACCCCCGGGGGGGACAGACAAAGCACTGAAGCTTTCTTT
TRBV29-1	few	TRBJ1-3	NA	CSVVKYGNTIYF	TGCAGCGTTGTCAAATATGGAAACACCATATATTTT
TRBV7-9	NA	TRBJ1-2	NA	CASSLTHQSGGYTF	TGTGCCAGCAGCCTCACACATCAAAGTGGAGGCTACACCTTC
TRBV5-1	NA	TRBJ2-2	TRBD2	CASSLDGTSVSGELFF	TGCGCCAGCAGCTTGGACGGGACTAGCGTATCCGGGGAGCTGTTTTTT
TRBV19	NA	TRBJ1-5	TRBD1	CASSAKTGGNQPQHF	TGTGCCAGTAGTGCCAAGACAGGGGGCAATCAGCCCCAGCATTTT
TRBV5-1	NA	TRBJ2-7	TRBD2	CASSTGLAGDEQYF	TGCGCCAGCAGCACGGGACTAGCGGGAGACGAGCAGTACTTC
TRBV5-6	once	TRBJ2-7	NA	CASSSGFNYEQYF	TGTGCCAGCAGCTCGGGATTCAATTACGAGCAGTACTTC
TRBV5-5	NA	TRBJ1-4	TRBD1	CASRQGWVDEKLFF	TGTGCCAGCAGACAGGGGTGGGTCGATGAAAAACTGTTTTTT
TRBV28	NA	TRBJ2-1	NA	CASSSATRNEQFF	TGTGCCAGCAGTTCGGCCACGAGGAATGAGCAGTTCTTC
TRBV20-1	NA	TRBJ1-1	NA	CSARTDTEAFF	TGCAGTGCTAGAACGGACACTGAAGCTTTCTTT
TRBV28	NA	TRBJ1-5	NA	CASSTGSSYSNQPQHF	TGTGCCAGCAGCACCGGGAGCTCCTATAGCAATCAGCCCCAGCATTTT
TRBV3-1/TRBV3-2	NA	TRBJ2-3	NA	CASSQDLGGTPTQYF	TGTGCCAGCAGCCAAGATCTAGGGGGTACTCCTACGCAGTATTTT
TRBV7-9	NA	TRBJ2-3	TRBD1	CASSGGTGVTDTQYF	TGTGCCAGCAGCGGAGGGACAGGAGTCACAGATACGCAGTATTTT
TRBV27	NA	TRBJ2-7	NA	CASSSRGPNHEQYF	TGTGCCAGCAGTTCCCGGGGACCCAACCACGAGCAGTACTTC
TRBV27	NA	TRBJ2-7	NA	CASSPLGTNGEQYF	TGTGCCAGCAGTCCCCTTGGGACAAACGGTGAGCAGTACTTC
TRBV10-1	NA	TRBJ2-3	TRBD1	CASGRGNTQYF	TGCGCCAGCGGCAGGGGGAATACGCAGTATTTT
TRBV6-2/TRBV6-3	NA	TRBJ2-3	TRBD2	CASSYGSRDSGGTDTQYF	TGTGCCAGCAGTTACGGGTCCCGGGATAGCGGGGGCACAGATACGCAGTATTTT
TRBV27	few	TRBJ2-2	NA	CASSRIITTGELFF	TGTGCCAGCAGCCGAATCATCACAACCGGGGAGCTGTTTTTT
TRBV7-9	few	TRBJ2-1	NA	CASSWGTSNNEQFF	TGTGCCAGCAGCTGGGGGACAAGCAACAATGAGCAGTTCTTC
TRBV30	few	TRBJ2-7	NA	CAWSFKNYEQYF	TGTGCCTGGAGTTTTAAGAACTACGAGCAGTACTTC
TRBV20-1	NA	TRBJ2-3	TRBD1	CSASGTGIDDTQYF	TGCAGTGCTAGTGGGACAGGGATCGATGATACGCAGTATTTT